The 28 T cell receptor beta chains below were found in one sample sequenced in a study of regulatory T cells in long-lasting Graves disease. Time point noted: newly diagnosed GD, antithyroid drugs for less than 3 months. RNA from PBMCs was the source of the TCR library. According to the study, TCR beta libraries were built with iRepertoire HTBI primers and CDR3-region Arm-PCR. From the multiplex PCR reads, TCRdb called clonotypes with MiXCR, one entry per CDR3 protein. Of approximately 470,000 distinct CDR3 sequences in the sample, about 17% were seen once. The sample also formed part of further work on T cells in Graves' hyperthyroidism and ophthalmopathy.

Source: peripheral blood mononuclear cells (PBMCs), taken at new diagnosis, from a patient treated with antithyroid drugs. The receptors were gathered from a middle-aged man with Graves disease.

This clonotype showed up many times. This chain uses TRBV5-4 with TRBJ2-3, with 12 nucleotides matching TRBD2. Germline-derived CDR1 and CDR2 are SGHNT and YYREEE (reference sequence). This CDR3 contains 14 residues. V trimming: 4 bases; J trimming: 5 bases; junction bases outside the gene matches: 2. CDR3 bases: TGTGCCAGCAGCGTGGGACTAGCGGGAGATACGCAGTATTTT. It specifies CASSVGLAGDTQYF.

This clonotype was found many times. V is TRBV18 and J is TRBJ1-1, with a tentative D call TRBD1 (5 bases). This CDR3 is 14 amino acids long. V was cut by 6 bases and J by 4 bases, with 15 bases left in between. Germline values: CDR1 KGHSH, CDR2 LQKENI. The CDR3 DNA reads TGTGCCAGCTCGCGCGACAGCGAAACCACTGAAGCTTTCTTT. Residues: CASSRDSETTEAFF. Full variable domain (missing parts from reference TRBV18 and TRBJ1-1): NAGVMQNPRHLVRRRGQEARLRCSPMKGHSHVYWYRQLPEEGLKFMVYLQKENIIDESGMPKERFSAEFPKEGPSILRIQQVVRGDSAAYFCASSRDSETTEAFFGQGTRLTVV.

This clonotype was found a few times. V usage is TRBV9 and J usage is TRBJ2-1, with TRBD2 identical over 8 bases. Germline CDR1 is SGDLS and CDR2 is YYNGEE. Losses at the gene ends were 0 bases for V and 7 bases for J; bases not matched to a gene: 3. This CDR3 spans 14 amino acids. The CDR3, as DNA: TGTGCCAGCAGCGTAGCGACGGGAGGGAATGAGCAGTTCTTC. Its translation: CASSVATGGNEQFF.

The chain joins TRBV9 to TRBJ1-2; 7 bases align to TRBD1. Germline V gene data show CDR1 as SGDLS and CDR2 as YYNGEE. With V trimmed by 6 bases and J by 1 base, 3 bases remained unmatched. The CDR3 consists of 13 residues. The CDR3 spells CASNRDSNYGYTF. The CDR3 DNA reads TGTGCCAGCAACCGGGACAGTAACTATGGCTACACCTTC. The full variable domain, completed using reference TRBV9 and TRBJ1-2, is DSGVTQTPKHLITATGQRVTLRCSPRSGDLSVYWYQQSLDQGLQFLIQYYNGEERAKGNILERFSAQQFPDLHSELNLSSLELGDSALYFCASNRDSNYGYTFGSGTRLTVV.

The table lists this clonotype with many counts. The V call is TRBV7-2, the J call TRBJ2-5; TRBD2 matches 8 bases. Germline CDR1 reads SGHTA; CDR2 reads FQGNSA. V lost 5 bases, J lost 7 bases, and 15 bases stayed unmatched. This CDR3 comprises 16 residues. The CDR3 spells CASSQAGAGPMGTQYF. As DNA, the CDR3 is TGTGCCAGCAGCCAAGCGGGAGCCGGTCCCATGGGGACCCAGTACTTC. The full variable domain, its missing parts supplied by reference TRBV7-2 and TRBJ2-5, is GAGVSQSPSNKVTEKGKDVELRCDPISGHTALYWYRQSLGQGLEFLIYFQGNSAPDKSGLPSDRFSAERTGGSVSTLTIQRTQQEDSAVYLCASSQAGAGPMGTQYFGPGTRLLVL.

The chain employs TRBV7-9 and TRBJ1-2; D gene uncertain. Germline values: CDR1 SEHNR, CDR2 FQNEAQ (reference sequence). Trimming shortened V by 1 base and J by 4 bases, and 10 bases separated the two germline ends. CDR3 length equals 14 residues. The CDR3: CASSLGRHLYGYTF. The CDR3 DNA is TGTGCCAGCAGCTTAGGGAGGCACCTCTATGGCTACACCTTC.

This clonotype has at least ten counts. The chain has TRBV20-1 and TRBJ2-1; D gene uncertain. From germline, CDR1 is DFQATT and CDR2 SNEGSKA (reference sequence). V was clipped by 6 bases and J by 2 bases, with 14 bases between them. The CDR3 spans 14 residues. Written as DNA, the CDR3 is TGCAGTGCCGTGTCCGCGCAGCCCTACAATGAGCAGTTCTTC. Protein sequence: CSAVSAQPYNEQFF.

In its sample, this clonotype was seen many times. The J gene is TRBJ2-5, the V gene TRBV6-1; D is possibly TRBD1 or TRBD2 (7 bases each). Germline lookup yields CDR1 MNHNS and CDR2 SASEGT. The ends were cut back, 6 bases at V and 4 bases at J, with 15 bases in the middle. The CDR3 is made up of 14 amino acids. The CDR3 loop reads CASRAGGVRETQYF. The CDR3 DNA reads TGTGCCAGCAGGGCAGGGGGGGTTCGAGAGACCCAGTACTTC.

This clonotype was counted a few times. The genes are TRBV28 and TRBJ1-6, with D unresolved. The V and J ends lost 8 bases and 6 bases respectively, with 14 bases between them. Looked up from germline, CDR1 is MDHEN and CDR2 is SYDVKM. The CDR3 runs 14 residues. CDR3 amino acids: CASFPGRFNSPLHF. CDR3 nucleotides: TGTGCCAGCTTCCCCGGACGGTTTAATTCACCCCTCCACTTT.

There are a few counts of this clonotype. This rearrangement joins TRBV19 to TRBJ2-1, with 11 bases identical to TRBD2. Germline V gene data show CDR1 as LNHDA and CDR2 as SQIVND (reference sequence). The ends lost 9 bases at V and 9 bases at J; junction bases unmatched: 22. The CDR3 contains 18 residues. The CDR3 loop reads CASRVGLAGGRGHGEQFF. CDR3 sequence (DNA): TGTGCCAGCCGGGTCGGTCTAGCGGGAGGTCGGGGCCACGGTGAGCAGTTCTTC. The full variable domain, completed using reference TRBV19 and TRBJ2-1, is DGGITQSPKYLFRKEGQNVTLSCEQNLNHDAMYWYRQDPGQGLRLIYYSQIVNDFQKGDIAEGYSVSREKKESFPLTVTSAQKNPTAFYLCASRVGLAGGRGHGEQFFGPGTRLTVL.

This clonotype has a handful of counts. V usage is TRBV2 and J usage is TRBJ2-1; weak D call: TRBD2 (6 bases). Germline CDR1 and CDR2: SNHLY and FYNNEI. V was clipped by 8 bases and J by 1 base, with 18 bases between them. The CDR3 has 16 residues. This chain's CDR3 is CASPAGGLLSYNEQFF. CDR3 nucleotides: TGTGCCAGCCCCGCCGGGGGACTCCTATCCTACAATGAGCAGTTCTTC.

This clonotype was picked up many times. V usage is TRBV25-1 and J usage is TRBJ2-7; the D gene could be TRBD1 or TRBD2 (6 bases each). The CDR3 sequence is 15 residues long. The V and J ends lost 0 bases and 6 bases respectively, with 15 bases between them. CDR1 is MGHDK and CDR2 is SYGVNS in the germline V gene. The CDR3 loop reads CASSEYGGRASEQYF. CDR3 nucleotide sequence: TGTGCCAGCAGTGAATACGGGGGCCGCGCCTCCGAGCAGTACTTC.

Comments on this clonotype: A much larger clone differs by one base, so this may be a read error. The DNA of the CDR3 is TGTGCCGGCAAGCTCTCTGGGGCCAACGTCCTGACTTTC. This codes for CAGKLSGANVLTF. The V and J genes are TRBV6-1 and TRBJ2-6, with D uncertain. This CDR3 has 13 amino acids. V was shortened by 11 bases and J by 0 bases, with 8 bases between the two germline ends. Germline assignment: CDR1 MNHNS and CDR2 SASEGT.

CDR3 nucleotide sequence: TGTGCCAGCAGTCCGGGAGCCTACTCTGGAAACACCATATATTTT. Translation: CASSPGAYSGNTIYF. The V and J genes are TRBV12-3 or TRBV12-4 and TRBJ1-3; no reliable D call. The V end was cut by 5 bases, the J end by 0 bases, with 11 bases between. The CDR3 extends over 15 amino acids.

This clonotype was found many times. The rearrangement links TRBV28 to TRBJ2-7; 11 bases fit TRBD2. V gave up 6 bases and J gave up 4 bases; unmatched junction bases: 11. The CDR3 sequence is 16 residues long. Germline V gene lookup returns CDR1 MDHEN and CDR2 SYDVKM. CDR3 region: CASSSSTSGIRYEQYF. CDR3 DNA: TGTGCCAGCAGCTCCTCGACTAGCGGGATAAGGTACGAGCAGTACTTC.

This chain connects TRBV19 to TRBJ1-2; 10 nucleotides align to TRBD1. V gave up 7 bases and J gave up 6 bases; unmatched junction bases: 11. Per the germline V gene, CDR1 is LNHDA and CDR2 is SQIVND (reference sequence). The CDR3 contains 15 residues. In DNA, the CDR3 is TGTGCCAGTATCGAGACAGGGGGCAAGTTCCATGGCTACACCTTC. This codes for CASIETGGKFHGYTF.

This clonotype has at least ten counts. The CDR3 spells CASSQAGHRYGYTF. The CDR3 region has the DNA TGTGCCAGCAGCCAAGCCGGTCATCGCTATGGCTACACCTTC. This rearrangement joins TRBV3-1 to TRBJ1-2; D is unclear. Trimming shortened V by 1 base and J by 4 bases, and 10 bases separated the two germline ends. The length of the CDR3 is 14 residues. Germline assignment: CDR1 LGHDT and CDR2 YNNKEL (reference sequence).

This clonotype was found many times. The chain joins TRBV6-1 to TRBJ2-7, with D perhaps matching TRBD1 (5 bases). The CDR3 runs 13 residues. CDR1 is MNHNS and CDR2 is SASEGT in the germline V gene. Trimming pared 6 bases from V and 2 bases from J, leaving 11 bases between. CDR3 amino acids: CASSPEGAYEQYF. The CDR3 nucleotides are TGTGCCAGCAGCCCCGAAGGGGCCTACGAGCAGTACTTC.

The chain couples TRBV19 to TRBJ2-1, with TRBD2 identical over 7 bases. Germline assignment: CDR1 LNHDA and CDR2 SQIVND (reference sequence). V was clipped by 3 bases and J by 3 bases; unmatched bases: 5. The CDR3 runs 15 residues. Written as DNA, the CDR3 is TGTGCCAGTAGTATCGGGACTACAATCTACAATGAGCAGTTCTTC. This translates into CASSIGTTIYNEQFF.

This clonotype appeared many times. V and J are TRBV25-1 and TRBJ2-1; 9 bases are shared with TRBD2. Trimming took 5 bases from V and 4 from J; bases not matched to a gene: 6. This CDR3 spans 15 amino acids. Germline lookup yields CDR1 MGHDK and CDR2 SYGVNS. The CDR3 DNA reads TGTGCCAGCAGTTTTAGCGGGAGCCATTACAATGAGCAGTTCTTC. As protein: CASSFSGSHYNEQFF.

The rearrangement links TRBV20-1 to TRBJ2-1; D ambiguous. V shed 5 bases and J shed 2 bases, with 16 bases lying between them. Germline lookup yields CDR1 DFQATT and CDR2 SNEGSKA (reference sequence). The CDR3 runs 15 residues. CDR3 sequence: CSASNDLAAYNEQFF. The CDR3, as DNA: TGCAGTGCTTCTAATGATTTAGCCGCCTACAATGAGCAGTTCTTC.

This clonotype has a handful of counts. This chain connects TRBV12-3 or TRBV12-4 to TRBJ1-2; D is unclear. The CDR3 is 13 residues long. The germline V and J ends were trimmed by 2 bases and 7 bases, with 11 bases remaining between them. CDR3 bases: TGTGCCAGCAGTTTAATCGGGAGAGCTGGCTACACCTTC. Translated, it gives CASSLIGRAGYTF.

This clonotype was counted ten times or more. The chain combines TRBV5-1 with TRBJ2-7; TRBD1 aligns across 11 bases. The CDR3 sequence is 14 residues long. Unmatched junction bases numbered 6, after V lost 6 bases and J lost 4 bases. Looked up from germline, CDR1 is SGHRS and CDR2 is YFSETQ. Here the CDR3 DNA reads TGCGCCAGCACTCGGACAGGGGGCGGGTACGAGCAGTACTTC. This sequence encodes CASTRTGGGYEQYF.

This clonotype was observed at least ten times. The CDR3 spells CASSTGTSERGEQFF. The CDR3 nucleotides are TGCGCCAGCAGCACCGGGACTAGCGAAAGGGGGGAGCAGTTCTTC. The rearrangement uses TRBV5-1 and TRBJ2-1; 10 bases line up with TRBD2. V gave up 4 bases and J gave up 10 bases; unmatched junction bases: 11. The CDR3 sequence is 15 residues long. The germline CDR1 and CDR2 sequences are SGHRS and YFSETQ.

The chain links TRBV6-5 to TRBJ2-1, with 9 bases fitting TRBD2. This CDR3 has 16 residues. Looked up from germline, CDR1 is MNHEY and CDR2 is SVGAGI. The ends lost 4 bases at V and 1 base at J; junction bases unmatched: 5. This CDR3 is CASSSSAGGSYNEQFF. The CDR3 bases are TGTGCCAGCAGTTCATCAGCGGGAGGTTCCTACAATGAGCAGTTCTTC.

This clonotype appeared many times. CDR3 loop: CASSEKGGVVNEQFF. The CDR3 nucleotides read TGTGCCAGCAGTGAAAAGGGTGGGGTCGTCAATGAGCAGTTCTTC. The V gene is TRBV2, the J gene TRBJ2-1; D is ambiguous. V lost 2 bases and J 6 bases, leaving 14 bases between the germline ends. CDR1 is SNHLY and CDR2 is FYNNEI in the germline V gene. The CDR3 consists of 15 residues.

This clonotype was seen many times. This chain links TRBV20-1 with TRBJ2-7, with D maybe TRBD2 (5 bases). Germline loops: CDR1 DFQATT, CDR2 SNEGSKA (reference sequence). V was trimmed by 6 bases and J by 4 bases, leaving 16 bases between them. CDR3 length equals 13 residues. CDR3 loop: CSADGGRKYEQYF. DNA for the CDR3: TGCAGTGCCGACGGAGGTAGGAAATACGAGCAGTACTTC.

This clonotype showed up many times. The chain employs TRBV20-1 and TRBJ2-3, with TRBD2 matching 8 bases. With 2 bases clipped from V and 2 bases from J, the junction kept 6 bases outside the gene matches. The CDR3 loop spans 15 amino acids. Germline V lookup: CDR1 DFQATT, CDR2 SNEGSKA (reference sequence). CDR3 nucleotides: TGCAGTGCTAGAAGCGGGAGCATGGTCACAGATACGCAGTATTTT. Translating gives CSARSGSMVTDTQYF.